The text below deals with one TCR beta chain. Its specificity is not known. This record belongs to a study of cytomegalovirus exposure and HLA in healthy donors. The length of the CDR3 is 16 residues. Germline V CDR1 and CDR2: MDHEN, SYDVKM. V gave up 5 bases and J gave up 3 bases, with 20 bases separating them. Overall study results and limits: Association of a missense DCLRE1C variant with TCR beta V- and J-gene trimming was reported in a later analysis. Available immune exposure information was restricted to CMV serostatus only. Sequences of the TCR beta chain were said to predict the HLA-A and HLA-B alleles of most subjects accurately.

In the PCR, 60 Vbeta and 13 Jbeta primers were used. Clones were read by immunoSEQ multiplex PCR, and TCRdb kept only the in-frame ones, dropping some. The repertoire consists of about 170,000 clones, with about four fifths occurring once and the leading ten covering 1%. Input material: PBMCs. The chain has TRBV28 and TRBJ2-7; tentative D call: TRBD1 (6 bases). The receptor's source is a woman aged 50 to 60 in good health and CMV-seropositive. CDR3: CASSTLHGTPNYEQYF. The CDR3 DNA sequence: TGTGCCAGCAGTACCCTCCACGGGACACCAAACTACGAGCAGTACTTC.